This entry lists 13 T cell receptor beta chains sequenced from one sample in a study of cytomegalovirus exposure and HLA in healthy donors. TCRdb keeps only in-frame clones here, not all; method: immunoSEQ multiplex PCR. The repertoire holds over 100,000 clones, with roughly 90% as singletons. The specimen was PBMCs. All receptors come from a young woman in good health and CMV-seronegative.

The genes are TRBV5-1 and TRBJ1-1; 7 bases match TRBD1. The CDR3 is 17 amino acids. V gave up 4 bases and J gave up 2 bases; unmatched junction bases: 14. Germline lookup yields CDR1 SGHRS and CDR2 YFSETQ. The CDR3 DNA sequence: TGCGCCAGCAGCGCCCGGACAGGCTTTCTCGTAAACACTGAAGCTTTCTTT. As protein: CASSARTGFLVNTEAFF. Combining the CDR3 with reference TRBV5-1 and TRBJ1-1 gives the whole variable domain KAGVTQTPRYLIKTRGQQVTLSCSPISGHRSVSWYQQTPGQGLQFLFEYFSETQRNKGNFPGRFSGRQFSNSRSEMNVSTLELGDSALYLCASSARTGFLVNTEAFFGQGTRLTVV.

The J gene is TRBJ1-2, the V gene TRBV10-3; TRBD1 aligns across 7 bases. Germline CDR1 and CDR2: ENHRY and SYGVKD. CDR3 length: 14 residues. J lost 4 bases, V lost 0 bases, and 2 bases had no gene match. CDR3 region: CAISESTGFYGYTF. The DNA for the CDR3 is TGTGCCATCAGTGAGTCGACAGGGTTCTATGGCTACACCTTC.

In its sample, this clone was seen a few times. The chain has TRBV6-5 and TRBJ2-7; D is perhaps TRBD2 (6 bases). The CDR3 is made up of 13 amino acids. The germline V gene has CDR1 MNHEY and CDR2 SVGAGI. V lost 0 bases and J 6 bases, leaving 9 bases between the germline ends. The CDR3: CASSYSEGLEQYF. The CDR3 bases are TGTGCCAGCAGTTACTCGGAGGGTCTCGAGCAGTACTTC.

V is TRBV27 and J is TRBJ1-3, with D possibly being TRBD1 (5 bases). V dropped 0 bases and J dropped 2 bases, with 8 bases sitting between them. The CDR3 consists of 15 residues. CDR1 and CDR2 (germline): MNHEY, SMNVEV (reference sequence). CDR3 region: CASSLSQGPGNTIYF. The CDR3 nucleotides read TGTGCCAGCAGTTTATCCCAGGGTCCTGGAAACACCATATATTTT.

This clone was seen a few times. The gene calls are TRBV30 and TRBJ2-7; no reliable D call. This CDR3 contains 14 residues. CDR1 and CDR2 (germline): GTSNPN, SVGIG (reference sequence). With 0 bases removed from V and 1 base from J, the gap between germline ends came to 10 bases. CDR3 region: CAWSVSRSSYEQYF. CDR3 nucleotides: TGTGCCTGGAGTGTCTCGCGGAGTTCCTACGAGCAGTACTTC.

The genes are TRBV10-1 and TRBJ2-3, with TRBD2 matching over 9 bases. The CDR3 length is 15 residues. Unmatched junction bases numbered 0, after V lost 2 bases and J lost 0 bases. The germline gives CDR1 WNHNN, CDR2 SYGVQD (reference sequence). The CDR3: CASSETSGSTDTQYF. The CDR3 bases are TGCGCCAGCAGTGAGACTAGCGGGAGCACAGATACGCAGTATTTT.

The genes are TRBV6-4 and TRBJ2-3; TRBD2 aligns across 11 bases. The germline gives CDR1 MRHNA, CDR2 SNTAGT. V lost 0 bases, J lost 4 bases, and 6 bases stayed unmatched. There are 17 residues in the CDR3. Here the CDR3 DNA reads TGTGCCAGCAGTGACTCTACTAGCGGGAGTGGGGCAGATACGCAGTATTTT. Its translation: CASSDSTSGSGADTQYF.

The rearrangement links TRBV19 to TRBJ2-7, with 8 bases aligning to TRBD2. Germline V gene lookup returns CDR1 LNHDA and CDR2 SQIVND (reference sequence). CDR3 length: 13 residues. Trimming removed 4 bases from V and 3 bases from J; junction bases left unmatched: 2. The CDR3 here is CASSKRENYEQYF. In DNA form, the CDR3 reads TGTGCCAGTAGTAAGCGGGAGAACTACGAGCAGTACTTC.

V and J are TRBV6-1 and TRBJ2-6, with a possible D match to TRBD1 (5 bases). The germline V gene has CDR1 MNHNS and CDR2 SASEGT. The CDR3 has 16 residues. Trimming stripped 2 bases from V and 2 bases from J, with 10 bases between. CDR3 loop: CASSEPPGTGANVLTF. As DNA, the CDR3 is TGTGCCAGCAGTGAACCACCAGGGACTGGGGCCAACGTCCTGACTTTC.

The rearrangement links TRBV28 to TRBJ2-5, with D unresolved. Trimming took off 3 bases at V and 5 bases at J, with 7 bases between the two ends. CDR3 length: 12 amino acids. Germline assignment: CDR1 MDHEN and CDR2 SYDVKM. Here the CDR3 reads CASSLISETQYF. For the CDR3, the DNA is TGTGCCAGCAGTTTGATTAGCGAGACCCAGTACTTC.

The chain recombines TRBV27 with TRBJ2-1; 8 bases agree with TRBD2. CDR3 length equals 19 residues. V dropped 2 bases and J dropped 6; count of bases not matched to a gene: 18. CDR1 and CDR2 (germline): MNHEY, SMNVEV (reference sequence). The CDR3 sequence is CASSLESWSAKRESNEQFF. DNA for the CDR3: TGTGCCAGCAGTTTAGAAAGTTGGAGTGCGAAGCGGGAGTCCAATGAGCAGTTCTTC.

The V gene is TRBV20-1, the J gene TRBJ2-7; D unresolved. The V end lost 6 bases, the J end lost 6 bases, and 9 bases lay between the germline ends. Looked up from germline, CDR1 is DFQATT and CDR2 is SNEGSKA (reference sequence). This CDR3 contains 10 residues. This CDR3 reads CSAGPGEQYF. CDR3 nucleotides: TGCAGTGCGGGCCCCGGCGAGCAGTACTTC.

The CDR3 bases are TGTGCCAGCAGTCGCGGGACTAGCGGCACAGATACGCAGTATTTT. Protein sequence: CASSRGTSGTDTQYF. This chain joins TRBV6-6 and TRBJ2-3; 10 bases are shared with TRBD2. V lost 5 bases, J lost 1 base, and 3 bases stayed unmatched. This CDR3 region has 15 residues. Germline V gives CDR1 MNHNY, CDR2 SVGAGI (reference sequence).